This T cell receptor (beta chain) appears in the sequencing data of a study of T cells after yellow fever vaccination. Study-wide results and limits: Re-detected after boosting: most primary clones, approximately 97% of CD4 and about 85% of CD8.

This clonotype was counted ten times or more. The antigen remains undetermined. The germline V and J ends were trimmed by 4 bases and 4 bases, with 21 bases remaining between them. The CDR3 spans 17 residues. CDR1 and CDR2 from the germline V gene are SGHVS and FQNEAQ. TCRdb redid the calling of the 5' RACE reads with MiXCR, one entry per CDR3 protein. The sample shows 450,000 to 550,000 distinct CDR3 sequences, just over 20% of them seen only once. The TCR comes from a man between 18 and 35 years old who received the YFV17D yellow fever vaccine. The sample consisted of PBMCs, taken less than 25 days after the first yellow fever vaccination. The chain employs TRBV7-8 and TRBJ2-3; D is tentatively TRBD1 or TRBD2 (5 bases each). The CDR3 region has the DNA TGTGCCAGCAGCTATATCAATCCGGGACCCCTTCCAGATACGCAGTATTTT. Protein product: CASSYINPGPLPDTQYF.